Included here is one TCR beta chain sequence, with context. These data originate in a study of CD8 T cells in Susac syndrome. The germline CDR1 and CDR2 sequences are PRHDT and FYEKMQ (reference sequence). The CDR3 contains 13 residues. V was clipped by 6 bases and J by 1 base, with 10 bases between them. With random hexamers, roughly 0.45 to 1 ug RNA was reverse transcribed. One entry per CDR3 protein results from TCRdb running MiXCR on the immunoSEQ multiplex PCR reads. The sample yields tens of thousands of distinct CDR3 sequences, 90% to 95% seen once. Negative magnetic isolation gave CD8+ and CD4+ cells; FACS enriched CD8+ TEMRA.

The chain couples TRBV13 to TRBJ2-7, with D possibly TRBD2 on 5 matching bases. The specimen was CD8+ T cells from PBMCs. The TCR was taken from a human donor in good health. The CDR3 nucleotides read TGTGCCAGCAGACCGGGGTCTTCCTACGAGCAGTACTTC. Translating gives CASRPGSSYEQYF.